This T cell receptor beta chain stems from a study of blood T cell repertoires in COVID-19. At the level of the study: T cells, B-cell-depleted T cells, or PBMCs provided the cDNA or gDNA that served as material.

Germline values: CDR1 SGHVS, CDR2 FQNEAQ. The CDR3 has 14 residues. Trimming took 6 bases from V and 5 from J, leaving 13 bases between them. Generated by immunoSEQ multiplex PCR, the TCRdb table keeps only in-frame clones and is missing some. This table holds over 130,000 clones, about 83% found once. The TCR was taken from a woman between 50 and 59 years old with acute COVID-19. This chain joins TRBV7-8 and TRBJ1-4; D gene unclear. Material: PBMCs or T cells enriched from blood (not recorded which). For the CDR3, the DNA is TGTGCCAGCAGGTACCGGGATGTAAATGAAAAACTGTTTTTT. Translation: CASRYRDVNEKLFF.